These 15 T cell receptor beta chains originate from one sample sequenced in a study of CD8 T cells in ankylosing spondylitis. One entry per CDR3 protein, called by TCRdb with MiXCR from the 5' RACE reads. The data contain about 96,000 distinct CDR3 sequences, roughly 10% of them singletons. The sequenced sample consisted of blood, either unsorted or a sorted T cell fraction (not recorded which). These receptor sequences come from a male donor with ankylosing spondylitis or in good health (not recorded which).

J is TRBJ2-1 and V is TRBV7-8, with 14 bases that match TRBD2. The CDR3 has 18 residues. The V segment lost 2 bases and the J segment 1 base; nucleotides outside the gene matches: 4. Germline CDR1 reads SGHVS; CDR2 reads FQNEAQ. The CDR3 loop reads CASSLPRTSGGSYNEQFF. The CDR3 DNA reads TGTGCCAGCAGCTTACCCCGGACTAGCGGGGGGTCCTACAATGAGCAGTTCTTC.

This clonotype was recorded at least ten times. The V call is TRBV5-6, the J call TRBJ2-7; 14 bases fit TRBD2. Germline V gene data show CDR1 as SGHDT and CDR2 as YYEEEE. This CDR3 is 15 amino acids long. V was pared by 4 bases and J by 6 bases, with 6 bases of the junction left unmatched. CDR3 sequence reads: CASSVGLAGGPEQYF. CDR3 nucleotide sequence: TGTGCCAGCAGCGTCGGACTAGCGGGGGGACCCGAGCAGTACTTC. The full variable domain, in which reference TRBV5-6 and TRBJ2-7 provide the parts outside the CDR3, is DAGVTQSPTHLIKTRGQQVTLRCSPKSGHDTVSWYQQALGQGPQFIFQYYEEEERQRGNFPDRFSGHQFPNYSSELNVNALLLGDSALYLCASSVGLAGGPEQYFGPGTRLTVT.

Many counts were recorded for this clonotype. This rearrangement joins TRBV27 to TRBJ2-2; 7 positions agree with TRBD1. Unmatched junction bases numbered 3, after V lost 5 bases and J lost 3 bases. This CDR3 comprises 14 residues. Germline assignment: CDR1 MNHEY and CDR2 SMNVEV (reference sequence). DNA of the CDR3: TGTGCCAGCAGTCCTGGGACAGACACCGGGGAGCTGTTTTTT. Protein sequence: CASSPGTDTGELFF.

This clonotype occurred once. Given a much more abundant clone one base away, this may be a read error. This sequence joins TRBV7-2 and TRBJ2-3; tentatively, D is TRBD2 (6 bases). Germline V gene lookup returns CDR1 SGHTA and CDR2 FQGNSA. CDR3 size: 14 residues. As DNA, the CDR3 is TGTGCCAACAGCTTAGTCGCGGGGCCAGATACGCAGTATTTT. This encodes CANSLVAGPDTQYF. Using reference TRBV7-2 and TRBJ2-3 for the parts outside the CDR3, the full variable domain is GAGVSQSPSNKVTEKGKDVELRCDPISGHTALYWYRQSLGQGLEFLIYFQGNSAPDKSGLPSDRFSAERTGGSVSTLTIQRTQQEDSAVYLCANSLVAGPDTQYFGPGTRLTVL.

The table lists this clonotype with many counts. V and J are TRBV28 and TRBJ2-4; 8 bases are a match to TRBD1. This CDR3 contains 12 residues. Germline V CDR1 and CDR2: MDHEN, SYDVKM. The V and J ends lost 6 bases and 9 bases, in that order; junction bases with no gene match: 4. The CDR3 bases are TGTGCCAGCAGGCGGACAGGGACCATTCAGTACTTC. Amino acids: CASRRTGTIQYF. The full variable domain, with the rest looked up from reference TRBV28 and TRBJ2-4, is DVKVTQSSRYLVKRTGEKVFLECVQDMDHENMFWYRQDPGLGLRLIYFSYDVKMKEKGDIPEGYSVSREKKERFSLILESASTNQTSMYLCASRRTGTIQYFGAGTRLSVL.

The sample holds a few counts of this clonotype. CDR3 sequence: CSVAGYTDTQYF. In DNA form, the CDR3 reads TGCAGCGTGGCAGGGTATACAGATACGCAGTATTTT. The rearrangement uses TRBV29-1 and TRBJ2-3; maybe TRBD1 (5 bases). There are 12 residues in the CDR3. V lost 6 bases and J 3 bases, leaving 10 bases between the germline ends. CDR1 is SQVTM, CDR2 ANQGSEA, per germline.

The table lists this clonotype with many counts. The chain uses TRBV7-6 and TRBJ2-2, with 15 bases that match TRBD2. The CDR3 spans 21 residues. The ends lost 0 bases at V and 4 bases at J; junction bases unmatched: 12. Germline-derived CDR1 and CDR2 are SGHVS and FNYEAQ. The CDR3, as DNA: TGTGCCAGCAGCTTAGCCCTCGGGACTAGCGGGGGGCGAACGATCACCGGGGAGCTGTTTTTT. This sequence encodes CASSLALGTSGGRTITGELFF.

This clonotype was counted at least ten times. The V and J genes are TRBV18 and TRBJ1-4; D ambiguous. CDR1 KGHSH and CDR2 LQKENI come from the germline V gene. The V end was cut by 6 bases, the J end by 1 base, with 15 bases between. CDR3 length equals 16 residues. CDR3 loop: CASSLVQTETNEKLFF. For the CDR3, the DNA is TGTGCCAGCTCTCTAGTACAGACGGAAACTAATGAAAAACTGTTTTTT.

This clonotype was counted ten times or more. The rearrangement uses TRBV6-5 and TRBJ1-6; 10 positions match TRBD1. CDR1 is MNHEY, CDR2 SVGAGI, per germline. V shed 6 bases, J shed 6 bases, and the junction held 2 bases outside the gene matches. This CDR3 spans 14 amino acids. The CDR3 loop reads CASRDRGSNSPLHF. The CDR3 DNA reads TGTGCCAGCAGGGACAGGGGGAGTAATTCACCCCTCCACTTT.

This sequence joins TRBV7-9 and TRBJ2-7; D may match TRBD1 or TRBD2 (5 bases each). CDR3 length: 13 amino acids. In germline, CDR1 is SEHNR, CDR2 FQNEAQ (reference sequence). Trimming removed 8 bases at V and 2 bases at J, with 13 bases between. The CDR3 DNA reads TGTGCCAGCTCTTCGGGACGGGCCTACGAGCAGTACTTC. Residues: CASSSGRAYEQYF.

This clonotype has at least ten counts. At one end, the junction sequence differs from germline, possibly due to a read error. This rearrangement joins TRBV20-1 to TRBJ1-4; 9 positions agree with TRBD1. Germline values: CDR1 DFQATT, CDR2 SNEGSKA (reference sequence). The CDR3 runs 15 residues. The CDR3 loop is CSARGTGVANGKLFF. In nucleotides, the CDR3 is TGCAGTGCTAGAGGGACAGGGGTTGCTAATGGAAAACTGTTTTTT.

This clonotype was detected a few times. The V and J genes are TRBV7-2 and TRBJ1-6; maybe TRBD1 (6 bases). Looked up from germline, CDR1 is SGHTA and CDR2 is FQGNSA. The ends were cut back, 5 bases at V and 5 bases at J, with 13 bases in the middle. The CDR3 loop spans 15 amino acids. CDR3 coding DNA: TGTGCCAGCAGCGTGGACAGAGGGGATAATTCACCCCTCCACTTT. Translation: CASSVDRGDNSPLHF.

The sample holds many counts of this clonotype. V is TRBV2 and J is TRBJ2-2; 9 bases agree with TRBD2. Germline values: CDR1 SNHLY, CDR2 FYNNEI. This CDR3 has 15 amino acids. V dropped 6 bases and J dropped 1; count of bases not matched to a gene: 3. The CDR3 sequence: CASRIAGVNTGELFF. The CDR3 nucleotides read TGTGCCAGCAGGATAGCGGGGGTGAACACCGGGGAGCTGTTTTTT.

This clonotype has a count of ten or more. The J gene is TRBJ2-3, the V gene TRBV29-1; no definite D call. The CDR3 totals 14 residues. V dropped 0 bases and J dropped 0 bases, with 7 bases sitting between them. CDR1 is SQVTM, CDR2 ANQGSEA, per germline. CDR3 in DNA: TGCAGCGTTGAAGAAAACCCTAGCACAGATACGCAGTATTTT. Translation: CSVEENPSTDTQYF.

This clonotype came up many times. The chain joins TRBV28 to TRBJ2-1; D remains ambiguous. Germline V gene sequence: CDR1 MDHEN, CDR2 SYDVKM. This CDR3 spans 14 amino acids. The V end was cut by 7 bases, the J end by 3 bases, with 13 bases between. For the CDR3, the DNA is TGTGCCAGCAATACTGGTGCGGTCTACAATGAGCAGTTCTTC. Translation: CASNTGAVYNEQFF.